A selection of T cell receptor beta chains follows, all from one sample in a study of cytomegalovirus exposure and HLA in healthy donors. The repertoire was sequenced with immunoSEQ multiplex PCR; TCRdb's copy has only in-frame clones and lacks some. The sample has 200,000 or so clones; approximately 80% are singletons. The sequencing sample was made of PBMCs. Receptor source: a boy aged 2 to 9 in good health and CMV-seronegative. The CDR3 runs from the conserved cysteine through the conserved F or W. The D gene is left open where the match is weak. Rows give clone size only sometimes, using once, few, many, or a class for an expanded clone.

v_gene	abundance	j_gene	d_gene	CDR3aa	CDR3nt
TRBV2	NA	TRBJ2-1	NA	CASIHICAFF	TGTGCCAGCATTCATATCTGCGCGTTCTTC
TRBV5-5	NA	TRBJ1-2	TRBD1	CASSATGTGNYGYTF	TGTGCCAGCAGCGCCACCGGGACAGGGAACTATGGCTACACCTTC
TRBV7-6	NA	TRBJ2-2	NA	CASSPSPPSVGGELFF	TGTGCCAGCAGCCCCTCCCCGCCTAGCGTGGGCGGGGAGCTGTTTTTT
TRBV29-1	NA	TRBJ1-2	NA	CSVSPRRAPAGYTF	TGCAGCGTTTCTCCTCGCAGGGCCCCCGCTGGCTACACCTTC
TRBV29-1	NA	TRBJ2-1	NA	CSVGEPGYEQFF	TGCAGCGTTGGCGAACCAGGCTATGAGCAGTTCTTC
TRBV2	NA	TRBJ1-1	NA	CASSEEIAGRIEAFF	TGTGCCAGCAGTGAAGAAATTGCAGGGCGCATAGAAGCTTTCTTT
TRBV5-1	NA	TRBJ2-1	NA	CASSLQVANNEQFF	TGCGCCAGCAGCTTGCAAGTTGCGAACAATGAGCAGTTCTTC
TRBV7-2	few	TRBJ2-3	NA	CASSLVGGAEDTQYF	TGTGCCAGCAGCTTAGTGGGGGGGGCCGAGGATACGCAGTATTTT
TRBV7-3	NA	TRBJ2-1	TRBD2	CASSYSASGGRGEQFF	TGTGCCAGCAGCTATAGTGCTAGCGGGGGGAGGGGTGAGCAGTTCTTC
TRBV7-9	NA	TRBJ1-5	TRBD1	CASSLARQGAWGNQPQHF	TGTGCCAGCAGCTTAGCGCGGCAGGGGGCATGGGGCAATCAGCCCCAGCATTTT
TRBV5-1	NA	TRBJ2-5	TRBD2	CASSLGLAGALREETQYF	TGCGCCAGCAGCTTAGGACTAGCGGGGGCCCTCCGGGAGGAGACCCAGTACTTC